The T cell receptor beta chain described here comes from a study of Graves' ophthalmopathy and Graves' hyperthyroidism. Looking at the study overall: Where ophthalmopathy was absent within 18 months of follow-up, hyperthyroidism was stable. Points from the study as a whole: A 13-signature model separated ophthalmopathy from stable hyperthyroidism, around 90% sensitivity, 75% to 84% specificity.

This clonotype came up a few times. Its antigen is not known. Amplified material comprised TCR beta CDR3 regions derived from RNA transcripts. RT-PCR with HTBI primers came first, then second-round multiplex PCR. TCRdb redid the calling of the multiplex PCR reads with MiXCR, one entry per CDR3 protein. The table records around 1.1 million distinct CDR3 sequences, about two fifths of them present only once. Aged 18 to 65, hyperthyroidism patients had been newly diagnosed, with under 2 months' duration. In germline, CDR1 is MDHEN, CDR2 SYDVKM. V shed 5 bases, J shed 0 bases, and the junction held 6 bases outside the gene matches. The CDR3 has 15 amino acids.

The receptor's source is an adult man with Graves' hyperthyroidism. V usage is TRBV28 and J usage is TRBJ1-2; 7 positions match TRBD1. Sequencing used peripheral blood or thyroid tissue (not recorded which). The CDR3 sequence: CASSRQGWTNYGYTF. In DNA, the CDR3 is TGTGCCAGCAGTCGACAGGGTTGGACTAACTATGGCTACACCTTC.